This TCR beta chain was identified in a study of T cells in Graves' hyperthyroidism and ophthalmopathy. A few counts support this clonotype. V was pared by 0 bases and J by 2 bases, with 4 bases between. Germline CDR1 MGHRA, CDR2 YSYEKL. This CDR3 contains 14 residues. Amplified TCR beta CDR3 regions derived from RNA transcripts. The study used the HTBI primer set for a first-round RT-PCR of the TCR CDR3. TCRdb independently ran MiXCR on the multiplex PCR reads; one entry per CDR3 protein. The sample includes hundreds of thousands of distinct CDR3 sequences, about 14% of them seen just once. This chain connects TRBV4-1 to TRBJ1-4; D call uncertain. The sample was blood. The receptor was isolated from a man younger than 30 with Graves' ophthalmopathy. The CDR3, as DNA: TGCGCCAGCAGCCAAGATCCGACTAATGAAAAACTGTTTTTT. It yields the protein CASSQDPTNEKLFF.